This is a list of T cell receptor beta chains from one sample in a study of response to subunit inactivated influenza vaccine. From the RT-PCR reads, TCRdb called clonotypes with MiXCR, one entry per CDR3 protein. This repertoire shows 550,000 to 800,000 distinct CDR3 sequences, around 13% found once; its top ten account for 6% to 7%. The material was PBMCs from blood, obtained 14 to 15 days before vaccination. All receptors come from a man in his fifties or sixties who received an inactivated influenza vaccine. CDR3s include the opening cysteine and the closing phenylalanine or tryptophan. A D gene is named only where the DNA matches it firmly. Clone size is shown for a subset of rows, as once, few, many or a class of expanded clone.

length: 13
V: TRBV29-1
D: TRBD1
J: TRBJ2-7
size: many
CDR3: CSVELDRSYEQYF
DNA: TGCAGCGTTGAGTTGGACAGGTCCTACGAGCAGTACTTC

length: 15
V: TRBV12-3/TRBV12-4
D: TRBD2
J: TRBJ2-1
size: few
CDR3: CASSVGAGGSNEQFF
DNA: TGTGCCAGCTCAGTAGGAGCGGGGGGCAGCAATGAGCAGTTCTTC

length: 16
V: TRBV18
D: TRBD2
J: TRBJ2-5
size: few
CDR3: CASSPLASGRQETQYF
DNA: TGTGCCAGCTCACCACTAGCTAGCGGGCGCCAAGAGACCCAGTACTTC

length: 16
V: TRBV4-3
D: TRBD2
J: TRBJ2-1
size: NA
CDR3: CASCQDRRGGRNEQFF
DNA: TGCGCCAGCTGCCAAGATAGACGGGGGGGCAGAAATGAGCAGTTCTTC

length: 14
V: TRBV11-2
D: NA
J: TRBJ2-5
size: NA
CDR3: CASSLSGPQETQYF
DNA: TGTGCCAGCAGCTTATCAGGGCCCCAAGAGACCCAGTACTTC

length: 15
V: TRBV14
D: NA
J: TRBJ2-5
size: once
CDR3: CASSQGTRVGETQYF
DNA: TGTGCCAGCAGCCAAGGGACTCGGGTAGGCGAGACCCAGTACTTC

length: 14
V: TRBV7-2
D: TRBD2
J: TRBJ2-7
size: many
CDR3: CASSLGLAVYEQYF
DNA: TGTGCCAGCAGCTTAGGGCTAGCGGTTTACGAGCAGTACTTC

length: 11
V: TRBV20-1
D: TRBD2
J: TRBJ2-7
size: NA
CDR3: CSASGSYEQYF
DNA: TGCAGTGCCAGCGGGAGCTACGAGCAGTACTTC

length: 13
V: TRBV3-1
D: NA
J: TRBJ1-1
size: NA
CDR3: CASSQSRGAEAFF
DNA: TGTGCCAGCAGCCAATCGAGAGGGGCTGAAGCTTTCTTT

length: 13
V: TRBV11-2
D: NA
J: TRBJ2-1
size: few
CDR3: CASSPQANNEQFF
DNA: TGTGCCAGCAGCCCACAGGCTAACAATGAGCAGTTCTTC

length: 14
V: TRBV12-3/TRBV12-4
D: NA
J: TRBJ1-3
size: few
CDR3: CASSSRASGNTIYF
DNA: TGTGCCAGCAGTTCCCGAGCCTCTGGAAACACCATATATTTT

length: 16
V: TRBV9
D: TRBD1
J: TRBJ1-6
size: few
CDR3: CASSLRQGPRDSPLHF
DNA: TGTGCCAGCAGCTTAAGACAGGGACCCCGTGATTCACCCCTCCACTTT

length: 13
V: TRBV29-1
D: NA
J: TRBJ2-4
size: many
CDR3: CSVGLRAKNIQYF
DNA: TGCAGCGTGGGACTTAGAGCCAAAAACATTCAGTACTTC

length: 13
V: TRBV4-2
D: NA
J: TRBJ2-1
size: NA
CDR3: CASSQDLATGQFF
DNA: TGTGCCAGCAGCCAAGATTTGGCGACAGGGCAGTTCTTC

length: 15
V: TRBV3-1
D: NA
J: TRBJ1-3
size: NA
CDR3: CASSQEMVTGNTIYF
DNA: TGTGCCAGCAGCCAAGAAATGGTTACTGGAAACACCATATATTTT

length: 14
V: TRBV5-1
D: NA
J: TRBJ2-5
size: few
CDR3: CASSPGREQETQYF
DNA: TGCGCCAGCAGCCCCGGACGGGAGCAAGAGACCCAGTACTTC

length: 15
V: TRBV7-9
D: NA
J: TRBJ2-7
size: few
CDR3: CASSFFLSSSYEQYF
DNA: TGTGCCAGCAGCTTTTTTCTCTCCTCCTCCTACGAGCAGTACTTC

length: 15
V: TRBV6-1
D: TRBD2
J: TRBJ2-3
size: NA
CDR3: CATARTSSGTDTQYF
DNA: TGTGCCACGGCGCGGACTAGTTCGGGCACAGATACGCAGTATTTT

length: 17
V: TRBV10-3
D: TRBD2
J: TRBJ2-7
size: NA
CDR3: CAISESTLAGGSYEQYF
DNA: TGTGCCATCAGTGAGTCGACCCTAGCGGGAGGGTCCTACGAGCAGTACTTC

length: 17
V: TRBV15
D: NA
J: TRBJ2-1
size: many
CDR3: CATSRGETTGVNNEQFF
DNA: TGTGCCACCAGCAGAGGGGAGACGACGGGGGTTAACAATGAGCAGTTCTTC

length: 14
V: TRBV28
D: TRBD1
J: TRBJ2-5
size: many
CDR3: CASSDRGPQETQYF
DNA: TGTGCCAGCAGCGACAGGGGACCCCAAGAGACCCAGTACTTC

length: 13
V: TRBV6-6
D: NA
J: TRBJ1-1
size: NA
CDR3: CASNPEFNTEAFF
DNA: TGTGCCAGCAACCCCGAGTTTAACACTGAAGCTTTCTTT

length: 13
V: TRBV5-1
D: TRBD2
J: TRBJ2-7
size: few
CDR3: CASSLASSGEQYF
DNA: TGCGCCAGCAGCTTGGCCTCTAGCGGCGAGCAGTACTTC

length: 11
V: TRBV10-3
D: NA
J: TRBJ2-7
size: NA
CDR3: CAISAYYEQYF
DNA: TGTGCCATCAGTGCCTACTACGAGCAGTACTTC

length: 13
V: TRBV6-1
D: NA
J: TRBJ1-2
size: NA
CDR3: CASRPGQRYGYTF
DNA: TGTGCCAGCAGACCAGGACAGAGATATGGCTACACCTTC

length: 15
V: TRBV12-3/TRBV12-4
D: NA
J: TRBJ1-5
size: few
CDR3: CASSPGWGDQQPQHF
DNA: TGTGCCAGCAGCCCAGGGTGGGGTGACCAACAGCCCCAGCATTTT

length: 13
V: TRBV20-1
D: NA
J: TRBJ2-5
size: many
CDR3: CSARGHLGETQYF
DNA: TGCAGTGCTAGAGGTCACCTAGGGGAGACCCAGTACTTC

length: 13
V: TRBV15
D: NA
J: TRBJ2-5
size: NA
CDR3: CATTLGPIETQYF
DNA: TGTGCCACCACCCTGGGGCCGATAGAGACCCAGTACTTC

length: 17
V: TRBV6-2/TRBV6-3
D: TRBD1
J: TRBJ1-1
size: NA
CDR3: CASRHASTGGVNTEAFF
DNA: TGTGCCAGCAGACACGCGAGTACAGGGGGCGTGAACACTGAAGCTTTCTTT

length: 13
V: TRBV20-1
D: NA
J: TRBJ2-3
size: NA
CDR3: CSAAGPGTDTQYF
DNA: TGCAGTGCTGCGGGACCCGGCACAGATACGCAGTATTTT

length: 16
V: TRBV7-9
D: NA
J: TRBJ1-5
size: few
CDR3: CASSLGWGTKDQPQHF
DNA: TGTGCCAGCAGCTTAGGGTGGGGGACAAAGGATCAGCCCCAGCATTTT

length: 12
V: TRBV5-6
D: TRBD2
J: TRBJ2-7
size: once
CDR3: CASWGGDYEQYF
DNA: TGTGCCAGCTGGGGGGGGGACTACGAGCAGTACTTC

length: 16
V: TRBV4-3
D: TRBD1
J: TRBJ2-3
size: NA
CDR3: CASSQGHGTEGDTQYF
DNA: TGCGCCAGCAGCCAAGGGCACGGGACAGAGGGAGATACGCAGTATTTT

length: 14
V: TRBV12-3/TRBV12-4
D: NA
J: TRBJ2-1
size: many
CDR3: CASSLPGSYNEQFF
DNA: TGTGCCAGCAGTTTGCCGGGCTCCTACAATGAGCAGTTCTTC

length: 15
V: TRBV12-3/TRBV12-4
D: TRBD1
J: TRBJ1-4
size: many
CDR3: CASRPSGGGGEKLFF
DNA: TGTGCCAGCAGACCATCAGGGGGAGGAGGTGAAAAACTGTTTTTT

length: 16
V: TRBV20-1
D: TRBD1
J: TRBJ1-2
size: few
CDR3: CSASRGRGRSSYGYTF
DNA: TGCAGTGCTAGTAGGGGCAGGGGGCGCTCCAGCTATGGCTACACCTTC

length: 16
V: TRBV7-2
D: NA
J: TRBJ2-7
size: few
CDR3: CASSLRLSGDAYEQYF
DNA: TGTGCCAGCAGCTTAAGACTGAGCGGAGACGCCTACGAGCAGTACTTC

length: 12
V: TRBV20-1
D: NA
J: TRBJ1-6
size: few
CDR3: CSARDDNSPLHF
DNA: TGCAGTGCTAGAGACGATAATTCACCCCTCCACTTT

length: 15
V: TRBV4-3
D: NA
J: TRBJ2-2
size: NA
CDR3: CASSQDAGAFGELFF
DNA: TGCGCCAGCAGCCAAGATGCCGGGGCGTTCGGGGAGCTGTTTTTT

length: 15
V: TRBV12-3/TRBV12-4
D: NA
J: TRBJ2-4
size: many
CDR3: CASSSMTDFRNIQYF
DNA: TGTGCCAGCAGTTCAATGACAGATTTCCGTAACATTCAGTACTTC

length: 12
V: TRBV7-9
D: NA
J: TRBJ2-3
size: NA
CDR3: CASSLELNTQYF
DNA: TGTGCCAGCAGCTTAGAGCTGAATACGCAGTATTTT

length: 14
V: TRBV7-8
D: TRBD1
J: TRBJ1-1
size: few
CDR3: CASSQPGQGATAFF
DNA: TGTGCCAGCAGCCAACCGGGACAGGGCGCTACAGCTTTCTTT

length: 15
V: TRBV7-2
D: NA
J: TRBJ1-1
size: NA
CDR3: CASSLADRLNTEAFF
DNA: TGTGCCAGCAGCTTAGCGGACAGATTGAACACTGAAGCTTTCTTT

length: 13
V: TRBV29-1
D: TRBD1
J: TRBJ1-2
size: many
CDR3: CSVGTGDNYGYTF
DNA: TGCAGTGTGGGGACAGGGGACAACTATGGCTACACCTTC

length: 14
V: TRBV20-1
D: TRBD2
J: TRBJ2-1
size: NA
CDR3: CSARRLAVNNEQFF
DNA: TGCAGTGCTAGGCGGCTAGCGGTAAACAATGAGCAGTTCTTC

length: 15
V: TRBV2
D: NA
J: TRBJ2-5
size: many
CDR3: CASSEQVTATETQYF
DNA: TGTGCCAGCAGTGAACAAGTTACAGCTACCGAGACCCAGTACTTC

length: 14
V: TRBV12-3/TRBV12-4
D: NA
J: TRBJ2-3
size: many
CDR3: CASSLRGGADTQYF
DNA: TGTGCCAGCAGTCTCCGGGGTGGGGCAGATACGCAGTATTTT

length: 14
V: TRBV5-1
D: NA
J: TRBJ2-7
size: many
CDR3: CASSSPDRPYEQYF
DNA: TGCGCCAGCAGCTCCCCGGACAGACCCTACGAGCAGTACTTC

length: 14
V: TRBV5-1
D: NA
J: TRBJ2-3
size: NA
CDR3: CASSAGGSTDTQYF
DNA: TGCGCCAGCAGCGCCGGAGGGAGCACAGATACGCAGTATTTT

length: 14
V: TRBV5-1
D: NA
J: TRBJ2-5
size: few
CDR3: CASSAPEGGETQYF
DNA: TGCGCCTCCTCAGCCCCGGAGGGTGGGGAGACCCAGTACTTC

length: 16
V: TRBV4-2
D: TRBD2
J: TRBJ2-1
size: few
CDR3: CASSQEPTSGINEQFF
DNA: TGTGCCAGCAGCCAAGAACCGACTAGCGGGATCAATGAGCAGTTCTTC

length: 16
V: TRBV7-9
D: NA
J: TRBJ2-3
size: once
CDR3: CASSLATRRWADTQYF
DNA: TGTGCCAGTAGCTTAGCGACGCGGAGGTGGGCAGATACGCAGTATTTT

length: 14
V: TRBV5-1
D: NA
J: TRBJ1-1
size: NA
CDR3: CASSARTDNTEAFF
DNA: TGCGCCAGCAGCGCAAGGACAGACAACACTGAAGCTTTCTTT

length: 15
V: TRBV3-1
D: TRBD1
J: TRBJ2-3
size: NA
CDR3: CASSRGQGTTDTQYF
DNA: TGTGCCAGCAGCCGAGGACAGGGAACCACAGATACGCAGTATTTT

length: 15
V: TRBV20-1
D: NA
J: TRBJ2-1
size: many
CDR3: CSARVSGSAYNEQFF
DNA: TGCAGTGCTAGAGTTAGCGGTTCCGCCTACAATGAGCAGTTCTTC

length: 19
V: TRBV15
D: TRBD1
J: TRBJ1-5
size: few
CDR3: CATSRGVQGFNYGNQPQHF
DNA: TGTGCCACCAGCAGAGGGGTACAGGGGTTTAATTATGGCAATCAGCCCCAGCATTTT

length: 17
V: TRBV5-5
D: NA
J: TRBJ1-3
size: many
CDR3: CASSQQLQGRDGNTIYF
DNA: TGTGCCAGCAGCCAACAATTGCAGGGACGGGATGGAAACACCATATATTTT

length: 12
V: TRBV11-3
D: NA
J: TRBJ2-2
size: once
CDR3: CASSSVRGELFF
DNA: TGTGCCAGCAGCTCGGTGCGCGGGGAGCTGTTTTTT

length: 17
V: TRBV29-1
D: NA
J: TRBJ2-1
size: NA
CDR3: CSVVDRGRGGTYNEQFF
DNA: TGCAGCGTTGTGGACCGCGGGCGAGGGGGTACCTACAATGAGCAGTTCTTC